Listed below are T cell receptor beta chains from one sample, sequenced in a study of T cells in placental villitis. Method: immunoSEQ multiplex PCR; TCRdb's copy keeps in-frame clones and lacks some. The table has 700 to 800 clones, just under 98% seen once; the top ten hold 2.5% to 3.5%. What was sequenced was placental tissue containing maternal and fetal cells. These receptors came from a human donor in good health; the placental T cells may come from both mother and fetus. Each CDR3 is given with its conserved first and last residue. A D gene is named only where the DNA matches it firmly. A clone size is listed for some rows: how often the clone was seen (once, few, many), or a class if it is expanded.

D gene | J gene | clone size | V gene | CDR3 protein | CDR3 DNA
TRBD2 | TRBJ2-1 | NA | TRBV19 | CASSRLAGGSSYNEQFF | TGTGCCAGTAGTAGGCTAGCGGGAGGGAGCTCCTACAATGAGCAGTTCTTC
NA | TRBJ2-7 | NA | TRBV6-5 | CASSYGAGTEQYF | TGTGCCAGCAGTTACGGGGCAGGGACCGAGCAGTACTTC
TRBD1 | TRBJ1-5 | NA | TRBV6-6 | CASRTGYSNQPQHF | TGTGCCAGCAGGACAGGGTATAGCAATCAGCCCCAGCATTTT
TRBD2 | TRBJ2-3 | NA | TRBV6-5 | CASREASGSTQYF | TGTGCCAGCAGGGAGGCTAGCGGGAGTACGCAGTATTTT
NA | TRBJ2-1 | NA | TRBV27 | CASSPEEGFDEQFF | TGTGCCAGCAGCCCGGAGGAGGGTTTCGATGAGCAGTTCTTC
NA | TRBJ2-7 | NA | TRBV12-3/TRBV12-4 | CASSGGYEQYF | TGTGCCAGCAGTGGGGGCTACGAGCAGTACTTC
NA | TRBJ2-3 | NA | TRBV7-3 | CASSLSGGTDTQYF | TGTGCCAGCAGCTTAAGCGGGGGCACAGATACGCAGTATTTT
NA | TRBJ1-2 | NA | TRBV12-3/TRBV12-4 | CASRNREGYTF | TGTGCCAGCAGAAACAGGGAGGGCTACACCTTC
TRBD2 | TRBJ2-1 | NA | TRBV7-8 | CASSLMIIGTSSYNEQFF | TGTGCCAGCAGCTTAATGATAATAGGGACTAGCTCCTACAATGAGCAGTTCTTC
TRBD2 | TRBJ2-1 | once | TRBV7-3 | CASSTGLAGGRNEQFF | TGTGCCAGCAGCACGGGACTAGCGGGAGGACGGAATGAGCAGTTCTTC
NA | TRBJ2-3 | once | TRBV18 | CASHVSATKYPTDTQYF | TGTGCCAGCCACGTTTCTGCTACTAAGTACCCCACAGATACGCAGTATTTT